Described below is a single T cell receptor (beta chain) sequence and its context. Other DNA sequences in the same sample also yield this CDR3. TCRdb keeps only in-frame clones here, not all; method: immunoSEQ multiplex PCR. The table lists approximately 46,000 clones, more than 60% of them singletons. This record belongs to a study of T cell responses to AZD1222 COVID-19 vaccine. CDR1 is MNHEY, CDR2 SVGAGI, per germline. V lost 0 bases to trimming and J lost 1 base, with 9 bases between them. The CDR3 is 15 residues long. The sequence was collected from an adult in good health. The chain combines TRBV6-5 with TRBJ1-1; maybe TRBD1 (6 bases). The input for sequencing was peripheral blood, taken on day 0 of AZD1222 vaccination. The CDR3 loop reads CASSYSRGGNTEAFF. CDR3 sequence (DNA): TGTGCCAGCAGTTACTCGAGAGGGGGGAACACTGAAGCTTTCTTT.